This is a list of T cell receptor beta chains from one sample in a study of T cell clonotyping in hematopoietic cell transplantation. Method: immunoSEQ multiplex PCR; TCRdb's copy keeps in-frame clones and lacks some. The sample yields over 35,000 clones, 88% seen once. Sequenced input: peripheral blood mononuclear cells. The receptor set was obtained from a woman in her forties in good health. Some clones in this sample may be carry-over from other donors' samples. CDR3s include the opening cysteine and the closing phenylalanine or tryptophan. Each record gives: J gene, D gene, V gene, clone size, CDR3 DNA, CDR3 protein. The D gene is left open where the match is weak. Not all rows give a size; the values are once, few, many and, for expanded clones, a class.

j_gene: TRBJ2-1; d_gene: -; v_gene: TRBV7-7; abundance: -; CDR3nt: TGTGCTAGCAGCCACCTTCCCATAGGCGAATCCTACAATGAGCAGTTCTTC; CDR3aa: CASSHLPIGESYNEQFF
j_gene: TRBJ2-1; d_gene: TRBD2; v_gene: TRBV6-1; abundance: -; CDR3nt: TGTGCCAGCAGTGAGCGGGTACTAGCGGAGGTCTACAATGAGCAGTTCTTC; CDR3aa: CASSERVLAEVYNEQFF
j_gene: TRBJ1-2; d_gene: -; v_gene: TRBV9; abundance: -; CDR3nt: TGTGCCAGCAGCTATGGAAGCGGGGACTCCTATGGCTACACCTTC; CDR3aa: CASSYGSGDSYGYTF
j_gene: TRBJ2-2; d_gene: -; v_gene: TRBV9; abundance: -; CDR3nt: TGTGCCAGCAGCGTATATCAGGGAGCGAACACCGGGGAGCTGTTTTTT; CDR3aa: CASSVYQGANTGELFF
j_gene: TRBJ2-5; d_gene: -; v_gene: TRBV7-2; abundance: -; CDR3nt: TGTGCCAGCAGCTTAATCAGATCCGGCCTCGTGCACTTC; CDR3aa: CASSLIRSGLVHF
j_gene: TRBJ2-1; d_gene: -; v_gene: TRBV28; abundance: few; CDR3nt: TGTGCCAGCAGTTTTTTAGGGAACTCCAATGAGCAGTTCTTC; CDR3aa: CASSFLGNSNEQFF
j_gene: TRBJ2-7; d_gene: TRBD2; v_gene: TRBV4-1; abundance: -; CDR3nt: TGCGCCAGCAGCCAAGGACTAGCGGGAGTTTCCTACGAGCAGTACTTC; CDR3aa: CASSQGLAGVSYEQYF
j_gene: TRBJ2-1; d_gene: -; v_gene: TRBV13; abundance: -; CDR3nt: TGTGCCAGCAGCCTCACTAGTAGAGGCTACAATGAGCAGTTCTTC; CDR3aa: CASSLTSRGYNEQFF
j_gene: TRBJ2-5; d_gene: -; v_gene: TRBV30; abundance: -; CDR3nt: TGTGCCTGGAGTGTCCAATCGGAGACCCAGTACTTC; CDR3aa: CAWSVQSETQYF
j_gene: TRBJ2-3; d_gene: -; v_gene: TRBV7-2; abundance: -; CDR3nt: TGTGCCAGCAGCTCCTCCACAGATACGCAGTATTTT; CDR3aa: CASSSSTDTQYF